The 10 T cell receptor beta chains below all came from one sample that was sequenced in a study of cytomegalovirus exposure and HLA in healthy donors. The primer mix had 60 Vbeta and 13 Jbeta primers. TCRdb's copy holds only in-frame clones and misses some; the assay was immunoSEQ multiplex PCR. Of more than 100,000 clones listed, 79% are singletons. Material for sequencing was PBMCs. These receptors were obtained from a male donor in good health and CMV-seronegative.

The genes are TRBV5-5 and TRBJ2-7, with 7 nucleotides matching TRBD1. The CDR3 spans 13 residues. The germline V gene has CDR1 SGHKS and CDR2 YYEKEE (reference sequence). V was clipped by 1 base and J by 3 bases; unmatched bases: 1. In nucleotides, the CDR3 is TGTGCCAGCAGCTTGAACAGGGGCTACGAGCAGTACTTC. Translation: CASSLNRGYEQYF. Full variable domain (rest looked up from reference TRBV5-5 and TRBJ2-7): DAGVTQSPTHLIKTRGQQVTLRCSPISGHKSVSWYQQVLGQGPQFIFQYYEKEERGRGNFPDRFSARQFPNYSSELNVNALLLGDSALYLCASSLNRGYEQYFGPGTRLTVT.

V and J are TRBV6-1 and TRBJ1-1, with 11 bases aligning to TRBD1. The CDR3 loop spans 13 amino acids. Trimming cost V 8 bases and J 10 bases; bases outside gene matches: 9. CDR1 and CDR2 (germline): MNHNS, SASEGT. The CDR3 is CASVVVGTGGAFF. In DNA, the CDR3 is TGTGCCAGCGTAGTAGTTGGGACAGGGGGAGCTTTCTTT.

V gene TRBV4-1 combines with J gene TRBJ2-5, with TRBD2 matching over 7 bases. The CDR3 has 13 residues. Germline trimming cut 1 base from V and 8 bases from J; bases unmatched to any gene: 4. Germline-derived CDR1 and CDR2 are MGHRA and YSYEKL. The CDR3 sequence: CASSQGTRDTQYF. CDR3 sequence (DNA): TGCGCCAGCAGCCAAGGGACTAGGGACACCCAGTACTTC.

This clone was counted once. V gene TRBV27 combines with J gene TRBJ2-5; the match to TRBD1 covers 8 bases. This CDR3 has 15 residues. Germline assignment: CDR1 MNHEY and CDR2 SMNVEV (reference sequence). V shed 5 bases, J shed 1 base, and the junction held 6 bases outside the gene matches. The CDR3 sequence is CASSTPGTGQETQYF. The CDR3 DNA is TGTGCCAGCAGTACGCCCGGGACAGGCCAAGAGACCCAGTACTTC.

V is TRBV12-5 and J is TRBJ2-5, with unresolved D. Looked up from germline, CDR1 is LGHNT and CDR2 is FRNRAP. The CDR3 has 12 amino acids. Trimming removed 3 bases at V and 2 bases at J, with 4 bases between. DNA for the CDR3: TGTGCTAGTGGTTTAGCACAAGAGACCCAGTACTTC. It is translated as CASGLAQETQYF.

The chain couples TRBV27 to TRBJ2-7, with TRBD2 matching 8 bases. Germline V CDR1 and CDR2: MNHEY, SMNVEV (reference sequence). Germline trimming cut 6 bases from V and 0 bases from J; bases unmatched to any gene: 16. The CDR3 is 18 amino acids. CDR3 loop: CASSWRGLAGGFSYEQYF. For the CDR3, the DNA is TGTGCCAGCAGCTGGCGGGGGCTCGCGGGGGGTTTCTCCTACGAGCAGTACTTC.

The CDR3 DNA reads TGTGCCAGCAGCGTAGACCCCCCCAGCGGGGGGGCGGATGAGCAGTTCTTC. Translation: CASSVDPPSGGADEQFF. The chain uses TRBV9 and TRBJ2-1; 10 nucleotides line up with TRBD2. Germline CDR1 and CDR2: SGDLS and YYNGEE. CDR3 length: 17 residues. The junction had 11 bases not matched to a gene; V was cut back by 0 bases and J by 8 bases.

The J gene is TRBJ2-7, the V gene TRBV7-6; D ambiguous. CDR1 and CDR2 (germline): SGHVS, FNYEAQ. V dropped 4 bases and J dropped 0 bases, with 10 bases sitting between them. This CDR3 has 14 amino acids. As DNA, the CDR3 is TGTGCCAGCAGCTCCCGTCCTAGCTCCTACGAGCAGTACTTC. Translated, it gives CASSSRPSSYEQYF.

The chain uses TRBV10-3 and TRBJ1-4; D is uncertain. V was clipped by 3 bases and J by 7 bases, with 12 bases between them. Germline values: CDR1 ENHRY, CDR2 SYGVKD. This CDR3 contains 14 residues. The CDR3 loop reads CAISDRASGEKLFF. The CDR3 nucleotides are TGTGCCATCAGTGACCGAGCCTCTGGTGAAAAACTGTTTTTT.

V is TRBV5-1 and J is TRBJ2-1; TRBD1 agrees at 10 bases. With 3 bases clipped from V and 4 bases from J, the junction kept 10 bases outside the gene matches. This CDR3 region has 17 residues. Germline CDR1 SGHRS, CDR2 YFSETQ. The CDR3 DNA follows: TGCGCCAGCAGCTGGCTGACAGGGGGCGCAGGATACAATGAGCAGTTCTTC. Its translation: CASSWLTGGAGYNEQFF.